These T cell receptor beta chains were read from a single sample in a study of T cells in Graves' hyperthyroidism and ophthalmopathy. TCRdb called the multiplex PCR reads again in MiXCR, with one record for every CDR3 protein. The sample carries approximately 510,000 distinct CDR3 sequences, around 20% recorded once. The sequencing input was blood. These receptors were collected from a man between 18 and 35 years old with Graves' hyperthyroidism. Both conserved end residues are part of each CDR3. A D gene is named only where the DNA matches it firmly. Some rows have no size entry. The others give once, few or many, or a class for an expanded clone.

J gene | clone size | D gene | V gene | CDR3 DNA | CDR3 protein
TRBJ1-5 | many | TRBD1 | TRBV24-1 | TGTGCCACCAGTGATCCTCGACAGGGTAGCAATCAGCCCCAGCATTTT | CATSDPRQGSNQPQHF
TRBJ2-4 | few | TRBD2 | TRBV30 | TGTGCCTGGAGTAGTCAGCCTAGCGGGGCCAAAAACATTCAGTACTTC | CAWSSQPSGAKNIQYF
TRBJ1-1 | many | . | TRBV4-1 | TGCGCCAGCAGCCAAGTAAGGGTGGGAACTGAAGCTTTCTTT | CASSQVRVGTEAFF
TRBJ1-5 | many | TRBD1 | TRBV4-2 | TGTGCCAGCAGCCAACGGACAGGGGAGCAGCCCCAGCATTTT | CASSQRTGEQPQHF
TRBJ1-2 | many | TRBD1 | TRBV28 | TGTGCCAGCAGTTCCCAGGGACAGGACACGCGAAACTATGGCTACACCTTC | CASSSQGQDTRNYGYTF
TRBJ2-7 | many | . | TRBV5-1 | TGCGCCAGCAAACCGGGACACCTCTACGAGCAGTACTTC | CASKPGHLYEQYF
TRBJ1-1 | many | . | TRBV25-1 | TGTGCCAGCAGTGAACAGGAAAACACTGAAGCTTTCTTT | CASSEQENTEAFF
TRBJ1-1 | many | . | TRBV10-3 | TGTGCCATCAGTGAGGCGAGTGAGCGGGGCACTGAAGCTTTCTTT | CAISEASERGTEAFF
TRBJ2-3 | . | . | TRBV12-5 | TGTGCTAGTGGTTTGGGGACCTTTGGTATACGCACAGATACGCAGTATTTT | CASGLGTFGIRTDTQYF
TRBJ2-2 | few | TRBD1 | TRBV30 | TGTGCCTCCGGGACAGGGGAGCCCGGGGAGCTGTTTTTT | CASGTGEPGELFF
TRBJ2-7 | many | . | TRBV6-5 | TGTGCCAGCAGTTCCCCGGACAGCTCCTACGAGCAGTACTTC | CASSSPDSSYEQYF
TRBJ2-2 | few | TRBD2 | TRBV6-1 | TGTGCCAGCAGTGGACTAGCGGGGGGAGGAGGGGAGCTGTTTTTT | CASSGLAGGGGELFF
TRBJ2-5 | many | . | TRBV12-3/TRBV12-4 | TGTGCCAGCAGTACTACGACAGCCTTAAAGAGGGAGACCCAGTACTTC | CASSTTTALKRETQYF
TRBJ2-7 | many | TRBD1 | TRBV2 | TGTGCCAGCAGGACGGACAGGGGTAATTACGAGCAGTACTTC | CASRTDRGNYEQYF
TRBJ1-5 | . | . | TRBV20-1 | TGCAGTGTTGCCGATGGGGTAAGACAGCCCCAGCATTTT | CSVADGVRQPQHF
TRBJ1-1 | many | . | TRBV14 | TGTGCCAGCAGCCAAGAAGATCACGCCGATGGGGTAGAGACTGAAGCTTTCTTT | CASSQEDHADGVETEAFF
TRBJ2-5 | many | TRBD2 | TRBV11-2 | TGTGCCAGCAGCAAAGGGGCTAGCGGGTTACAAGAGACCCAGTACTTC | CASSKGASGLQETQYF
TRBJ2-7 | . | . | TRBV20-1 | TGCAGGGGATCCAGGGGCCCGAATCAGGACGAGCAGTACTTC | CRGSRGPNQDEQYF
TRBJ2-5 | many | TRBD2 | TRBV10-3 | TGTGCCATCAAGCCCGGGACTAGCGAAGAGACCCAGTACTTC | CAIKPGTSEETQYF
TRBJ1-5 | many | TRBD1 | TRBV28 | TGTGCCAGCGCTGGGGAGAGGGGGCGCAATCAGCCCCAGCATTTT | CASAGERGRNQPQHF
TRBJ1-5 | many | . | TRBV6-1 | TGTGCCAGCAGTGAAATGGAAGGGTGGCAGCCCCAGCATTTT | CASSEMEGWQPQHF
TRBJ1-2 | many | . | TRBV6-5 | TGTGCCAGCAGTTACTCGACCGTAGCTAACTATGGCTACACCTTC | CASSYSTVANYGYTF
TRBJ2-5 | many | . | TRBV2 | TGTGCCAGCAGTCCATTTGGGAGAGAGACCCAGTACTTC | CASSPFGRETQYF
TRBJ1-2 | many | TRBD1 | TRBV19 | TGTGCCAGTAGTATTTGGAGGACAGGGACTGGCTACACCTTC | CASSIWRTGTGYTF
TRBJ1-5 | many | . | TRBV7-9 | TGTGCCAGCAGCTACGGGGTACAGCCCCAGCATTTT | CASSYGVQPQHF
TRBJ1-1 | few | . | TRBV20-1 | TGCAGTGCGGCCCGGCGCACTGAAGCTTTCTTT | CSAARRTEAFF
TRBJ2-3 | many | . | TRBV20-1 | TGCAGTGCTAGAGATCGTGTCGGGCCCACAGATACGCAGTATTTT | CSARDRVGPTDTQYF
TRBJ1-1 | . | TRBD1 | TRBV28 | TGTGCCAGCAGTTTAAATACAGGGGGCGAGATTAACACTGAAGCTTTCTTT | CASSLNTGGEINTEAFF
TRBJ1-5 | many | TRBD1 | TRBV5-1 | TGCGCCAGCAGCCCGAGGGGGCGTGAAGATCAGCCCCAGCATTTT | CASSPRGREDQPQHF
TRBJ2-7 | . | TRBD2 | TRBV6-2/TRBV6-3 | TGTGCCAGCAGTTACTCGACTAGCGGGATTCTCGAGCAGTACTTC | CASSYSTSGILEQYF
TRBJ1-1 | many | TRBD1 | TRBV28 | TGTGCCAGCAGGCGGGAGGTGGAGGGGGCGATGAACACTGAAGCTTTCTTT | CASRREVEGAMNTEAFF
TRBJ2-6 | . | . | TRBV9 | TGTGCCAGCAGCGCAGGTCAGGGGAGGAGCATCTCTGGGGCCAACGTCCTGACTTTC | CASSAGQGRSISGANVLTF
TRBJ1-2 | many | TRBD1 | TRBV7-9 | TGTGCCAGCGGAAGGACAGGGGATGGCTACACCTTC | CASGRTGDGYTF
TRBJ2-5 | . | TRBD2 | TRBV18 | TGTGCCAGCTCACCTCTAGCGGGGTCCTACCAAGAGACCCAGTACTTC | CASSPLAGSYQETQYF
TRBJ1-2 | many | . | TRBV28 | TGTGCCAGCAGGGGCGGGACCGAGAGCTATGGCTACACCTTC | CASRGGTESYGYTF
TRBJ1-3 | once | TRBD1 | TRBV4-1 | TGCGCCAGCAGCCATTCGACAGGGACTGGAAACACCATATATTTT | CASSHSTGTGNTIYF
TRBJ2-5 | few | . | TRBV12-3/TRBV12-4 | TGTGCCAGCAGTTTAGAGTGGACCCAGTACTTC | CASSLEWTQYF
TRBJ2-2 | many | TRBD2 | TRBV10-3 | TGTGCCATCAGCGGGGCTAGCGGGGGGGCCTTTGGATTCACCGGGGAGCTGTTTTTT | CAISGASGGAFGFTGELFF
TRBJ2-5 | . | TRBD2 | TRBV6-1 | TGTGCCAGCAGTCGGACTAGCGGGAGGGCCTCAGAGACCCAGTACTTC | CASSRTSGRASETQYF
TRBJ1-1 | many | . | TRBV6-5 | TGTGCCAGCAGGGCACCAGAAAGTAGTGGCACTGAAGCTTTCTTT | CASRAPESSGTEAFF
TRBJ2-7 | . | . | TRBV7-9 | TGTGCCAGCAGCCGTACTAGCTTAGGGACCTACGAGCAGTACTTC | CASSRTSLGTYEQYF
TRBJ1-2 | many | . | TRBV10-2 | TGCGCCAGCAGTGACGCCTCCTATGGCTACACCTTC | CASSDASYGYTF
TRBJ2-7 | many | . | TRBV12-3/TRBV12-4 | TGTGCCAGCAGTCCAGGCCCTATTACCTACGAGCAGTACTTC | CASSPGPITYEQYF
TRBJ2-7 | . | TRBD1 | TRBV28 | TGTGCCAGCACCCGAACCTATATAAGGACAGGGAAATCCTACGAGCAGTACTTC | CASTRTYIRTGKSYEQYF
TRBJ2-7 | . | TRBD1 | TRBV5-1 | TGCGCCAGCAGCTCTTCCTGGGACAGTGGCTACGAGCAGTACTTC | CASSSSWDSGYEQYF
TRBJ1-1 | few | . | TRBV5-6 | TGTGCCAGCAGCAGGGGGAGTATAACTGAAGCTTTCTTT | CASSRGSITEAFF
TRBJ1-1 | many | . | TRBV30 | TGTGCCTGGTTGGGGATGGGGGAGATGAACACTGAAGCTTTCTTT | CAWLGMGEMNTEAFF
TRBJ2-2 | many | . | TRBV11-2 | TGTGCCAGCAGCGGATACGGGGCCAACACCGGGGAGCTGTTTTTT | CASSGYGANTGELFF
TRBJ2-5 | . | TRBD2 | TRBV29-1 | TGCAGCGTTGCCGGGGGACTAGCGGGGGGGCCGCAAGAGACCCAGTACTTC | CSVAGGLAGGPQETQYF
TRBJ1-5 | . | . | TRBV19 | TGTGCCAGTAGTACGGGACTCCTGGGAGGACAGCCCCAGCATTTT | CASSTGLLGGQPQHF
TRBJ1-1 | many | . | TRBV19 | TGTGCCAGTAGTATGGGAACTCCGAACACTGAGGCTTTCTTT | CASSMGTPNTEAFF
TRBJ1-2 | . | TRBD1 | TRBV28 | TGTGCCAGCAGTTACAGGGGGAAGGGATATGGCTACACCTTC | CASSYRGKGYGYTF
TRBJ2-7 | many | . | TRBV28 | TGTGCCAGCAGTTCGATACCCGGGACTCCGAGCTCCTACGAGCAGTACTTC | CASSSIPGTPSSYEQYF
TRBJ2-7 | . | . | TRBV5-1 | TGCGCCAGCAGCTCGGACAGCACCTATAACTACGAGCAGTACTTC | CASSSDSTYNYEQYF
TRBJ2-7 | . | . | TRBV18 | TGTGCCAGCTCACCTCTAGGGACCGAGCAGTACTTC | CASSPLGTEQYF
TRBJ2-7 | many | TRBD1 | TRBV6-5 | TGTGCCAGCAGTTACCAAGGACAGGGGGCCTACGAGCAGTACTTC | CASSYQGQGAYEQYF
TRBJ1-5 | many | . | TRBV28 | TGTGCCAGCAGCCCGGCGGGGAGCCCCCAGCATTTT | CASSPAGSPQHF